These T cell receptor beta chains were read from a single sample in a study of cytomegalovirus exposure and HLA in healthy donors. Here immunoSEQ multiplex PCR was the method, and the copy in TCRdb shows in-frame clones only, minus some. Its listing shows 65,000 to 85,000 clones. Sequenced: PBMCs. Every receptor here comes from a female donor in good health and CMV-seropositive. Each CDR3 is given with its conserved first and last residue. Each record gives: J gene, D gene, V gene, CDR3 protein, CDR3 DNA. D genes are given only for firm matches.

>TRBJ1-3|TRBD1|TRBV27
CASSPGTGTISGNTIYF
TGTGCCAGCAGTCCCGGGACAGGGACAATCTCTGGAAACACCATATATTTT
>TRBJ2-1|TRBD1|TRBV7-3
CASSLGQGGSYNEQFF
TGTGCCAGCAGCCTTGGACAGGGTGGCTCCTACAATGAGCAGTTCTTC
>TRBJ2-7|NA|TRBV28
CASNPDGASVAYEQYF
TGTGCCAGCAACCCTGATGGGGCTAGCGTAGCCTACGAGCAGTACTTC
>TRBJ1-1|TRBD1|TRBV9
CASSFTGETEAFF
TGTGCCAGCAGCTTTACAGGGGAGACTGAAGCTTTCTTT
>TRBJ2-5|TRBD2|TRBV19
CASSIQGGGETQYF
TGTGCCAGTAGTATCCAGGGCGGGGGGGAGACCCAGTACTTC
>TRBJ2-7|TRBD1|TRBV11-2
CASSSPGQGAFGQYF
TGTGCCAGCAGCTCCCCGGGACAGGGGGCATTTGGGCAGTACTTC
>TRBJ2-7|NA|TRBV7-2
CASSLAVYEQYF
TGTGCCAGCAGCTTAGCCGTTTACGAGCAGTACTTC
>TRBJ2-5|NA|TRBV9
CGAGPETQYF
TGTGGGGCGGGGCCAGAGACCCAGTACTTC
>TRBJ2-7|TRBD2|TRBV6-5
CASSPLAGSGYEQYF
TGTGCCAGCAGTCCTCTAGCGGGCTCGGGCTACGAGCAGTACTTC
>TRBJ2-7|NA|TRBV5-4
CASSLQGSYEQYF
TGTGCCAGCAGCTTGCAGGGCTCCTACGAGCAGTACTTC
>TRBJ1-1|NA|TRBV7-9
CASSLFGERAFF
TGTGCCAGCAGCTTATTCGGGGAGAGAGCTTTCTTT
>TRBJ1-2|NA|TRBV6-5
CASSPGEGIGYGYTF
TGTGCCAGCAGTCCTGGGGAGGGAATCGGCTATGGCTACACCTTC
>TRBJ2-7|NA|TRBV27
CASRRQALMVHEQYF
TGTGCCAGCAGACGGCAAGCGTTGATGGTCCACGAGCAGTACTTC
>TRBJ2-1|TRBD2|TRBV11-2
CASSLGTSGIYNEQFF
TGTGCCAGCAGCCTAGGGACTAGCGGAATATACAATGAGCAGTTCTTC
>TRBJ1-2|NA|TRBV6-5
CASSDRQGYNYGYTF
TGTGCCAGCAGCGACCGGCAGGGCTATAACTATGGCTACACCTTC
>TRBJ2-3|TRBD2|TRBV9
CASSVLAGGIDTQYF
TGTGCCAGCAGCGTACTAGCGGGGGGCATAGATACGCAGTATTTT
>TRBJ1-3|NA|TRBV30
CAWSRDTLSSGNTIYF
TGTGCCTGGTCCCGGGACACTTTGAGCTCTGGAAACACCATATATTTT